The rows below give T cell receptor beta chains drawn from one sample of a study of cytomegalovirus exposure and HLA in healthy donors. The assay was immunoSEQ multiplex PCR, and TCRdb's table has in-frame clones only and misses some. The profile shows some 170,000 clones, 81% of them singletons. The source material was PBMCs. These receptors all stem from a woman in her fifties or sixties in good health and CMV-seronegative. CDR3s include the opening cysteine and the closing phenylalanine or tryptophan. Each record gives: D gene, J gene, V gene, clone size, CDR3 protein, CDR3 DNA. D genes are given only for firm matches. Size values are once, few and many counts, or a class for expanded clones, and some rows have none.

. | TRBJ2-7 | TRBV30 | . | CAWSFTYEQYF | TGTGCCTGGAGTTTCACCTACGAGCAGTACTTC
TRBD1 | TRBJ1-1 | TRBV5-1 | . | CASSLAGRPGTGMSTEAFF | TGCGCCAGCAGCTTGGCGGGACGTCCCGGGACAGGGATGAGCACTGAAGCTTTCTTT
TRBD1 | TRBJ2-7 | TRBV10-3 | once | CAISAGQGSYEQYF | TGTGCCATCAGTGCCGGACAGGGCTCCTACGAGCAGTACTTC
TRBD1 | TRBJ2-7 | TRBV28 | . | CASSLWATGVSSYEQYF | TGTGCCAGCAGCCTCTGGGCTACAGGGGTTAGCTCCTACGAGCAGTACTTC
TRBD1 | TRBJ1-5 | TRBV6-6 | few | CASSDRGSYNQPQHF | TGTGCCAGCAGTGACAGGGGCAGCTACAATCAGCCCCAGCATTTT
. | TRBJ1-6 | TRBV13 | . | CASSSSELFQGTPLHF | TGTGCCAGCAGCTCGTCGGAATTATTTCAGGGAACTCCCCTCCACTTT
. | TRBJ2-2 | TRBV7-2 | once | CASSYHQGYIGELFF | TGTGCCAGCAGCTACCACCAGGGGTATATCGGGGAGCTGTTTTTT
TRBD2 | TRBJ2-3 | TRBV27 | . | CASSLWAGATSTDTQYF | TGTGCCAGCAGTTTATGGGCGGGAGCCACTAGCACAGATACGCAGTATTTT
TRBD2 | TRBJ2-1 | TRBV11-2 | few | CASSPGTSGLNEQFF | TGTGCCAGCAGTCCCGGGACTAGCGGCCTCAATGAGCAGTTCTTC
. | TRBJ1-3 | TRBV7-9 | . | CASSLFISSGGRNTIYF | TGTGCCAGCAGCTTATTCATATCTTCGGGGGGGCGAAACACCATATATTTT
. | TRBJ2-1 | TRBV7-3 | . | CASSQHGGNEQFF | TGTGCCAGCAGCCAACATGGAGGTAATGAGCAGTTCTTC
. | TRBJ1-4 | TRBV7-9 | once | CASSPGGGTNEKLFF | TGTGCCAGCAGCCCCGGGGGGGGAACTAATGAAAAACTGTTTTTT
. | TRBJ1-1 | TRBV7-8 | . | CASSPSNTEAFF | TGTGCCAGCAGCCCATCGAACACTGAAGCTTTCTTT
. | TRBJ2-1 | TRBV28 | . | CASSPSGAGYNEQFF | TGTGCCAGCAGTCCGAGCGGCGCCGGCTACAATGAGCAGTTCTTC
TRBD1 | TRBJ1-2 | TRBV5-5 | . | CASSRQGEGGYTF | TGTGCCAGCAGCCGACAGGGGGAGGGTGGCTACACCTTC
. | TRBJ2-1 | TRBV6-5 | few | CASSYGQSGRVFF | TGTGCCAGCAGTTACGGCCAGTCAGGGCGAGTGTTCTTC
. | TRBJ1-2 | TRBV6-1 | . | CASSPTGYRYTF | TGTGCCAGCAGTCCAACAGGGTATCGCTACACCTTC
TRBD1 | TRBJ2-7 | TRBV7-9 | few | CASSLGQGIREQYF | TGTGCCAGCAGCCTGGGACAGGGGATTCGCGAGCAGTACTTC
. | TRBJ1-4 | TRBV18 | . | CASSSSGQSNEKLFF | TGTGCCAGCTCATCCAGCGGACAGAGTAATGAAAAACTGTTTTTT
. | TRBJ2-5 | TRBV7-2 | . | CASSRYLGSEETQYF | TGTGCCAGCAGCCGATATCTAGGTTCGGAGGAGACCCAGTACTTC
. | TRBJ2-1 | TRBV28 | . | CASSPIGGALLNEQFF | TGTGCCAGCAGTCCTATTGGCGGGGCCCTACTCAATGAGCAGTTCTTC
TRBD1 | TRBJ1-4 | TRBV28 | few | CASSPRTGRGGKLFF | TGTGCCAGCAGCCCCAGGACAGGTCGGGGTGGAAAACTGTTTTTT
. | TRBJ2-7 | TRBV28 | . | CASSLWREGYEQYF | TGTGCCAGCAGTTTATGGAGGGAAGGCTACGAGCAGTACTTC
TRBD1 | TRBJ2-1 | TRBV19 | . | CASRTDRGALNEQFF | TGTGCCAGTAGGACGGACAGGGGTGCGCTCAATGAGCAGTTCTTC
. | TRBJ1-1 | TRBV6-1 | . | CASSPDRTEAFF | TGTGCCAGCAGTCCCGACAGAACTGAAGCTTTCTTT
TRBD2 | TRBJ2-5 | TRBV2 | . | CAGSGLAGFETQYF | TGTGCCGGGTCGGGACTAGCGGGGTTTGAGACCCAGTACTTC
. | TRBJ1-2 | TRBV23-1 | once | CASSQSRSDGYTF | TGCGCCAGCAGTCAATCCCGCTCAGATGGCTACACCTTC
. | TRBJ2-5 | TRBV28 | . | CASSLCPGLRHWEQYF | TGTGCCAGCAGTTTATGCCCGGGCCTACGGCATTGGGAGCAGTACTTC
. | TRBJ1-2 | TRBV5-6 | . | CASSPSDYGYTF | TGTGCCAGCAGCCCCTCTGACTATGGCTACACCTTC
. | TRBJ1-1 | TRBV5-4 | . | CASSLDRHTEAFF | TGTGCCAGCAGCCTTGACAGGCACACTGAAGCTTTCTTT
. | TRBJ1-4 | TRBV6-6 | few | CASTTGEEKLFF | TGTGCCAGCACGACGGGAGAGGAAAAACTGTTTTTT
TRBD2 | TRBJ2-5 | TRBV19 | . | CASTTSGGSPTQYF | TGTGCCAGTACCACTAGCGGGGGGTCTCCGACCCAGTACTTC
. | TRBJ1-5 | TRBV19 | . | CARLKRDQPQHF | TGTGCCAGGCTAAAGAGGGATCAGCCCCAGCATTTT
TRBD2 | TRBJ2-3 | TRBV5-1 | . | CASRLAGLRDTQYF | TGCGCCAGCAGACTAGCGGGGCTGAGGGATACGCAGTATTTT
TRBD2 | TRBJ2-5 | TRBV19 | . | CASWGGVTETQYF | TGTGCCAGCTGGGGGGGGGTGACGGAGACCCAGTACTTC
. | TRBJ2-7 | TRBV9 | . | CASSVGPVAYEQYF | TGTGCCAGCAGCGTAGGTCCGGTTGCCTACGAGCAGTACTTC
TRBD2 | TRBJ2-1 | TRBV28 | . | CASSLGRTSGRLGYNEQFF | TGTGCCAGCAGTTTAGGGAGGACTAGCGGGAGGTTAGGCTACAATGAGCAGTTCTTC
TRBD1 | TRBJ1-5 | TRBV19 | . | CASRLTDRGRNQPQHF | TGTGCCAGTCGCCTGACGGACAGGGGGCGCAATCAGCCCCAGCATTTT
TRBD1 | TRBJ2-2 | TRBV6-5 | . | CASSGSGGPGELFF | TGTGCCAGCAGTGGGTCAGGGGGCCCCGGGGAGCTGTTTTTT
. | TRBJ1-1 | TRBV11-2 | . | CASSLDWGGTEAFF | TGTGCCAGCAGCTTAGACTGGGGGGGGACTGAAGCTTTCTTT
. | TRBJ1-2 | TRBV7-2 | . | CASSLRGNGAYGYTF | TGTGCCAGCAGCTTAAGGGGGAACGGGGCGTATGGCTACACCTTC
TRBD1 | TRBJ2-5 | TRBV18 | . | CASSPGQDGLPQYF | TGTGCCAGCTCACCTGGACAGGACGGTCTTCCCCAGTACTTC